The rows below give T cell receptor beta chains drawn from one sample of a study of T cell responses to AZD1222 COVID-19 vaccine. Repertoires were generated with immunoSEQ multiplex PCR, while TCRdb's copy carries only in-frame clones and drops some. The table lists about 130,000 clones, roughly nine tenths of them singletons. The sequences come from peripheral blood, collected on day 0 of AZD1222 vaccination. The receptors shown here come from an adult in good health. Both conserved end residues are trimmed from each CDR3.

v_gene,j_gene,CDR3aa
TRBV30,TRBJ1-1,ASNGLMNTEAF
TRBV28,TRBJ2-3,ASSSRTGKSDTQY
TRBV19,TRBJ1-5,ASSMNGVNQPQH
TRBV28,TRBJ1-4,ASSPRDRGSGYGKLF
TRBV4-2,TRBJ2-5,ASSQGGGSRLAGVETQY
TRBV6-5,TRBJ1-5,ASSNTGQVNQPQH
TRBV27,TRBJ1-2,ASQRAGEASYGYT
TRBV30,TRBJ1-1,AWSTIMNTEAF
TRBV28,TRBJ1-2,ASSQHTGGAGYGYT
TRBV27,TRBJ2-1,ASSFLPDREQF
TRBV6-5,TRBJ1-1,ASSNKAMNTEAF
TRBV4-1,TRBJ1-5,ASSQDRQGLRNQPQH
TRBV29-1,TRBJ2-7,SVGGRDEQY
TRBV6-6,TRBJ1-4,ASSLRGGSEKLF
TRBV28,TRBJ2-1,ASSRVVGSLNEQF
TRBV5-5,TRBJ1-5,ASSSEGSQPQH
TRBV11-2,TRBJ1-1,ASTFNPSNGQVEAF
TRBV29-1,TRBJ1-4,SGASNEKLF
TRBV6-5,TRBJ1-1,ATMGPNTEAF
TRBV19,TRBJ2-2,ASSIGRTGVGANTGELF
TRBV6-4,TRBJ2-7,ASSKVHNPNYEQY
TRBV30,TRBJ2-2,AWSVISRLTGELF
TRBV2,TRBJ2-7,ASKGSVEQY
TRBV28,TRBJ1-6,ASSGGHYSPLH
TRBV2,TRBJ2-7,ASDGTDSYEQY
TRBV5-4,TRBJ2-6,ASGTLQGTLSGANVLT
TRBV2,TRBJ2-2,ASKGRMNTGELF
TRBV5-4,TRBJ1-1,ASSLAQGAGAEAF
TRBV9,TRBJ1-4,ASSVGDSNEKLF
TRBV7-2,TRBJ1-1,ASSFGVSVNTEAF
TRBV11-3,TRBJ2-4,ASSLGQLGDIQY
TRBV2,TRBJ1-5,ASSGRDSGAQH
TRBV5-1,TRBJ1-4,ASSLGNTNEKLF
TRBV7-9,TRBJ2-1,ASSEFGLREGYNEQF
TRBV28,TRBJ1-2,ASSLRRYGYT
TRBV5-1,TRBJ2-7,ASSPSHRLAGNEQY
TRBV2,TRBJ1-1,ASSRETENTEAF
TRBV5-1,TRBJ1-5,ASSLEGGNQPQH
TRBV18,TRBJ1-5,ASSTTGAHQPQH
TRBV7-3,TRBJ2-1,ASSLQGGDEQF
TRBV7-3,TRBJ1-1,ASSLWQLNTEAF
TRBV6-5,TRBJ2-1,ASRRSVNYNEQF